The clone carrying this T cell receptor beta chain was recorded only once. Seattle researchers signed up patients amid active infection and tracked them longitudinally. This sample stems from a study of blood T cell repertoires in COVID-19. On the study more broadly: Specimens from acute and convalescent COVID-19 originated in the United States, Italy and Spain. PBMCs, B-cell-depleted T cells, or T cells provided the cDNA or gDNA that made up the material.

Sequencing was performed with immunoSEQ multiplex PCR; in TCRdb, only in-frame clones are kept and a portion is missing. The sample carries about 87,000 clones, around 85% recorded once. V lost 2 bases and J lost 8; bases outside the gene matches: 8. The CDR3 is made up of 15 amino acids. Germline CDR1 and CDR2: MNHNS and SASEGT. Sequencing was performed on peripheral blood. This chain joins TRBV6-1 and TRBJ2-1, with 8 bases that match TRBD2. The sequence was collected from a woman aged 80 or over with COVID-19, enrolled during active disease. The CDR3 is CASSEPGLGADEQFF. Here the CDR3 DNA reads TGTGCCAGCAGTGAACCGGGACTAGGGGCGGATGAGCAGTTCTTC.